Listed below are T cell receptor beta chains from one sample, sequenced in a study of cytomegalovirus exposure and HLA in healthy donors. Clones were sequenced by immunoSEQ multiplex PCR, and TCRdb holds only the in-frame ones, with some missing. Among a few hundred thousand clones listed, less than 80% were seen once. The sample consisted of PBMCs. These receptor sequences come from a girl aged 2 to 9 in good health and CMV-seronegative. Each CDR3 is given with its conserved first and last residue. The D gene is left open where the match is weak. Size tells how often a clone was seen (once, few, many) or the class of an expanded clone, and some rows leave it out.

size	D	V	J	CDR3	DNA
NA	NA	TRBV4-1	TRBJ2-7	CASSQADGTNYEQYF	TGCGCCAGCAGCCAAGCCGACGGGACAAACTACGAGCAGTACTTC
few	NA	TRBV20-1	TRBJ2-5	CSGLEKTQYF	TGCAGTGGATTAGAGAAGACCCAGTACTTC
NA	NA	TRBV5-6	TRBJ2-7	CASSLDPDSYEQYF	TGTGCCAGCAGCTTGGATCCCGACAGCTACGAGCAGTACTTC
NA	TRBD1	TRBV29-1	TRBJ1-3	CSATTGGGNTIYF	TGCAGCGCTACAACAGGGGGGGGAAACACCATATATTTT
NA	NA	TRBV6-5	TRBJ1-2	CASSYSQAYGYTF	TGTGCCAGCAGTTACTCCCAGGCTTATGGCTACACCTTC
once	NA	TRBV10-3	TRBJ1-2	CAISSDSRYGYTF	TGTGCCATCAGTTCAGACAGTCGCTATGGCTACACCTTC
NA	NA	TRBV6-6	TRBJ1-3	CASSYSSGYLNTIYF	TGTGCCAGCAGTTACTCATCAGGGTATCTCAACACCATATATTTT
NA	NA	TRBV25-1	TRBJ1-5	CASSDQDNQPQHF	TGTGCCAGCAGTGACCAGGACAATCAGCCCCAGCATTTT
NA	TRBD1	TRBV27	TRBJ1-2	CASSVGTGGSYGYTF	TGTGCCAGCAGCGTGGGGACAGGAGGGTCCTATGGCTACACCTTC
NA	NA	TRBV6-1	TRBJ1-1	CASKSRGNTEAFF	TGTGCCAGCAAGAGCAGGGGGAACACTGAAGCTTTCTTT
NA	NA	TRBV5-5	TRBJ1-2	CASSLSVGDYGYTF	TGTGCCAGCAGCTTGTCGGTAGGGGACTATGGCTACACCTTC
NA	NA	TRBV10-3	TRBJ2-1	CAISRQGDEQFF	TGTGCCATCAGTCGCCAAGGGGATGAGCAGTTCTTC
NA	NA	TRBV12-5	TRBJ2-1	CASGFEEFF	TGTGCTAGTGGTTTTGAGGAGTTCTTC
few	NA	TRBV5-1	TRBJ1-2	CASSLQTNYGYTF	TGCGCCAGCAGCTTGCAAACAAACTATGGCTACACCTTC
NA	NA	TRBV6-1	TRBJ2-7	CASRRSPLYEQYF	TGTGCCAGCAGGCGGAGCCCCCTCTACGAGCAGTACTTC